The rows below give T cell receptor beta chains drawn from one sample of a study of cytomegalovirus exposure and HLA in healthy donors. TCRdb keeps only in-frame clones here, not all; method: immunoSEQ multiplex PCR. The sample carries under 200,000 clones, around 80% recorded once. Sequenced sample: PBMCs. All receptors derive from a middle-aged man in good health and CMV-seronegative. The CDR3 runs from the conserved cysteine through the conserved F or W.

J gene: TRBJ2-2
V gene: TRBV7-2
CDR3 protein: CASSLASTGVTGELFF

J gene: TRBJ1-6
V gene: TRBV5-1
CDR3 protein: CASSLGGENSPLHF

J gene: TRBJ2-7
V gene: TRBV6-5
CDR3 protein: CASTPGTQYEQYF

J gene: .
V gene: TRBV4-1
CDR3 protein: CASSQVLTPNEQYF

J gene: TRBJ2-1
V gene: TRBV6-4
CDR3 protein: CASSEGLAGDEQFF

J gene: TRBJ2-5
V gene: TRBV7-2
CDR3 protein: CASSLEGGETQHF

J gene: TRBJ2-1
V gene: TRBV30
CDR3 protein: CAWSAGTSDYEQFF

J gene: TRBJ2-7
V gene: TRBV7-2
CDR3 protein: CASSLVQGTTYEQYF

J gene: TRBJ2-3
V gene: TRBV11-2
CDR3 protein: CASSPQGPDTQYF

J gene: TRBJ1-1
V gene: TRBV7-9
CDR3 protein: CASSFLRNTEAFF

J gene: TRBJ1-5
V gene: TRBV2
CDR3 protein: CASSPGLRNQPQHF

J gene: TRBJ1-2
V gene: TRBV6-5
CDR3 protein: CASSYAGTGTGYTF

J gene: TRBJ2-3
V gene: TRBV7-2
CDR3 protein: CASSPSRGRHDTQYF

J gene: TRBJ1-5
V gene: TRBV7-2
CDR3 protein: CASSLGDRDGNQPQHF

J gene: TRBJ2-7
V gene: TRBV5-1
CDR3 protein: CASSLEGGDYEQYF

J gene: .
V gene: TRBV7-2
CDR3 protein: CASSSRRLQTSGSSHEQYF

J gene: TRBJ2-7
V gene: TRBV7-7
CDR3 protein: CASSPGRDGEQYF

J gene: TRBJ2-3
V gene: TRBV7-9
CDR3 protein: CASSLGERFRDTQYF

J gene: TRBJ1-4
V gene: TRBV27
CDR3 protein: CASSPHTGTLKEKLFF

J gene: TRBJ2-6
V gene: TRBV25-1
CDR3 protein: CASSVQAGLGSGANVLTF

J gene: TRBJ1-4
V gene: TRBV27
CDR3 protein: CASTRLGGANEKLFF

J gene: TRBJ1-1
V gene: TRBV18
CDR3 protein: CASSPQGDTEAFF

J gene: TRBJ2-1
V gene: TRBV25-1
CDR3 protein: CASSEWGRETGADNEQFF